These 28 T cell receptor beta chains were all obtained from the same sample, sequenced in a study of identical twins. TCRdb reanalysed the 5' RACE reads using MiXCR and keeps one entry per CDR3 protein. The data show approximately 600,000 distinct CDR3 sequences, with 9.6% seen just once and around 3% held by the top ten. The sample also formed part of further work on yellow fever vaccine responses in identical twins.

The specimen was PBMCs. All receptors come from a woman aged 18 to 35 in good health.

This chain joins TRBV4-1 and TRBJ2-4, with 9 bases fitting TRBD2. The junction had 10 bases not matched to a gene; V was cut back by 5 bases and J by 2 bases. The germline V gene encodes CDR1 MGHRA and CDR2 YSYEKL. The CDR3 spans 17 residues. The CDR3 DNA reads TGCGCCAGCAGCGAACATAGCGGGGGTGACTCCAAAAACATTCAGTACTTC. Translated, it gives CASSEHSGGDSKNIQYF.

This chain links TRBV20-1 with TRBJ2-7; 11 positions match TRBD2. Germline trimming cut 4 bases from V and 6 bases from J; bases unmatched to any gene: 11. This CDR3 contains 15 residues. Germline values: CDR1 DFQATT, CDR2 SNEGSKA (reference sequence). The CDR3 region has the DNA TGCAGTGCTACCCTCGGGGCTAGCGGGAGGTCCGAGCAGTACTTC. This sequence encodes CSATLGASGRSEQYF.

This clonotype was recorded a few times. The V call is TRBV29-1, the J call TRBJ2-7, with 10 bases lining up with TRBD1. With 6 bases clipped from V and 2 bases from J, the junction kept 7 bases outside the gene matches. This CDR3 has 14 amino acids. Germline V gene data show CDR1 as SQVTM and CDR2 as ANQGSEA. This CDR3 is CSVSDRGIAYEQYF. The CDR3 nucleotides read TGCAGCGTCTCGGACAGGGGGATTGCCTACGAGCAGTACTTC.

This clonotype was counted many times. The J gene is TRBJ1-1, the V gene TRBV7-3; possible D gene TRBD1, 5 bases. Deletions cut 5 bases from V and 1 base from J, with 11 bases between. The length of the CDR3 is 14 residues. Germline V gene data show CDR1 as SGHTA and CDR2 as FQGTGA. CDR3 residues: CASSASGQNTEAFF. The CDR3 DNA sequence: TGTGCCAGCAGCGCCTCCGGACAGAACACTGAAGCTTTCTTT. The complete variable domain, with remaining parts taken from reference TRBV7-3 and TRBJ1-1, reads GAGVSQTPSNKVTEKGKYVELRCDPISGHTALYWYRQSLGQGPEFLIYFQGTGAADDSGLPNDRFFAVRPEGSVSTLKIQRTERGDSAVYLCASSASGQNTEAFFGQGTRLTVV.

The table lists this clonotype with a few counts. V gene TRBV2 combines with J gene TRBJ2-6; D unresolved. Trimming cost V 4 bases and J 0 bases, with 7 bases left between them. Germline assignment: CDR1 SNHLY and CDR2 FYNNEI. This CDR3 region has 15 residues. The CDR3 bases are TGTGCCAGCAGTGGCAGGATCTCTGGGGCCAACGTCCTGACTTTC. It codes for CASSGRISGANVLTF. Full variable domain (remainder filled in from reference TRBV2 and TRBJ2-6): EPEVTQTPSHQVTQMGQEVILRCVPISNHLYFYWYRQILGQKVEFLVSFYNNEISEKSEIFDDQFSVERPDGSNFTLKIRSTKLEDSAMYFCASSGRISGANVLTFGAGSRLTVL.

This clonotype has just a few counts. The V gene is TRBV10-3, the J gene TRBJ2-3; D remains ambiguous. CDR1 and CDR2 from the germline V gene are ENHRY and SYGVKD. This CDR3 has 13 residues. V dropped 4 bases and J dropped 2 bases, with 7 bases sitting between them. CDR3 bases: TGTGCCATCAGTGGATTGATCACAGATACGCAGTATTTT. Amino acid sequence: CAISGLITDTQYF.

This clonotype has at least ten counts. The CDR3 loop reads CASMGQGLAGGRTDTQYF. The CDR3 DNA reads as TGTGCCAGCATGGGCCAGGGACTAGCGGGGGGAAGAACAGATACGCAGTATTTT. This chain connects TRBV2 to TRBJ2-3, with TRBD2 matching over 15 bases. J gave up 3 bases and V 7 bases, and 11 bases lay outside the gene matches. The germline V gene encodes CDR1 SNHLY and CDR2 FYNNEI. There are 18 residues in the CDR3.

This rearrangement joins TRBV10-3 to TRBJ1-1; 8 positions agree with TRBD1. Losses at the gene ends were 7 bases for V and 3 bases for J; bases not matched to a gene: 4. The CDR3 runs 13 residues. CDR1 and CDR2 from the germline V gene are ENHRY and SYGVKD. The DNA for the CDR3 is TGTGCCATCAACCCGGACAGGGACACTGAAGCTTTCTTT. Amino acids: CAINPDRDTEAFF.

The chain uses TRBV29-1 and TRBJ1-2; D unresolved. This CDR3 contains 12 residues. The V end lost 4 bases, the J end lost 4 bases, and 10 bases lay between the germline ends. Germline-derived CDR1 and CDR2 are SQVTM and ANQGSEA. The CDR3 reads CSVVTRSYGYTF. CDR3 coding DNA: TGCAGCGTTGTTACGCGGTCCTATGGCTACACCTTC.

The table lists this clonotype with many counts. CDR3 bases: TGTGCCACCAGTTACGGCGGGACAGCTTACACAGATACGCAGTATTTT. This encodes CATSYGGTAYTDTQYF. The chain is built from TRBV24-1 and TRBJ2-3; tentatively, D is TRBD1 (7 bases). The CDR3 is made up of 16 amino acids. V was shortened by 6 bases and J by 2 bases, with 17 bases between the two germline ends. Germline V lookup: CDR1 KGHDR, CDR2 SFDVKD.

This rearrangement joins TRBV3-1 to TRBJ2-7; 9 nucleotides align to TRBD1. The germline V gene has CDR1 LGHDT and CDR2 YNNKEL (reference sequence). V trimming: 1 base; J trimming: 3 bases; junction bases outside the gene matches: 4. This CDR3 is built from 15 residues. CDR3 loop: CASSQVRDRDYEQYF. The CDR3, as DNA: TGTGCCAGCAGCCAAGTCCGGGACAGGGACTACGAGCAGTACTTC.

Ten or more counts support this clonotype. V and J are TRBV29-1 and TRBJ1-1, with 10 bases fitting TRBD1. The CDR3 loop spans 12 amino acids. CDR1 is SQVTM and CDR2 is ANQGSEA in the germline V gene. Trimming removed 7 bases from V and 5 bases from J; junction bases left unmatched: 4. DNA of the CDR3: TGCAGCGCTCGGACAGGGGGTACTGAAGCTTTCTTT. This gives the protein CSARTGGTEAFF. The full variable domain, with the rest looked up from reference TRBV29-1 and TRBJ1-1, is SAVISQKPSRDICQRGTSLTIQCQVDSQVTMMFWYRQQPGQSLTLIATANQGSEATYESGFVIDKFPISRPNLTFSTLTVSNMSPEDSSIYLCSARTGGTEAFFGQGTRLTVV.

This clonotype came up a few times. The J gene is TRBJ1-1, the V gene TRBV7-6, with TRBD1 matching 9 bases. Per germline, CDR1 SGHVS and CDR2 FNYEAQ. Germline trimming cut 5 bases from V and 7 bases from J; bases unmatched to any gene: 8. The CDR3 runs 14 residues. The CDR3: CASSTHRGHGEAFF. The CDR3 coding sequence is TGTGCCAGCAGCACTCACAGGGGGCATGGTGAAGCTTTCTTT.

This clonotype was detected many times. Here the CDR3 reads CASSQERLAGALSRTDTQYF. In nucleotides, the CDR3 is TGCGCCAGCAGCCAAGAAAGACTAGCGGGAGCCCTCTCCCGCACAGATACGCAGTATTTT. This sequence joins TRBV4-1 and TRBJ2-3, with 12 nucleotides matching TRBD2. V lost 0 bases, J lost 1 base, and 11 bases stayed unmatched. CDR1 is MGHRA and CDR2 is YSYEKL in the germline V gene. The CDR3 loop spans 20 amino acids.

Of note for this clonotype: This may come from a read error, since a much larger clone is one base off. This CDR3 is missing its conserved last phenylalanine or tryptophan, likely due to a read error. This rearrangement joins TRBV6-2 or TRBV6-3 to TRBJ1-4; D remains unclear. Germline V gives CDR1 MNHEY, CDR2 SVGEGT. CDR3 length equals 14 residues. Trimming removed 5 bases at V and 0 bases at J, with 7 bases between. The CDR3 sequence: CASSPTATNEKLFL. The CDR3 coding sequence is TGTGCCAGCAGTCCAACTGCAACTAATGAAAAACTGTTTCTT.

The rearrangement joins TRBV20-1 to TRBJ2-1; a possible D gene is TRBD2 (5 bases). This CDR3 spans 14 amino acids. Trimming shortened V by 6 bases and J by 0 bases, and 12 bases separated the two germline ends. Germline CDR1 reads DFQATT; CDR2 reads SNEGSKA (reference sequence). In DNA form, the CDR3 reads TGCAGTGCGGTAGCGCAAAGCTCCTACAATGAGCAGTTCTTC. Its protein is CSAVAQSSYNEQFF.

This clonotype was found a few times. The gene calls are TRBV9 and TRBJ2-3; D perhaps matches TRBD2 (5 bases). This CDR3 is 14 amino acids long. The V gene lost 1 base and the J gene lost 8 bases, with 14 bases spanning the gap. Germline V CDR1 and CDR2: SGDLS, YYNGEE. The CDR3 here is CASSVLATSGTQYF. The CDR3 nucleotides read TGTGCCAGCAGCGTATTGGCAACCAGCGGTACGCAGTATTTT. The full variable domain, completed using reference TRBV9 and TRBJ2-3, is DSGVTQTPKHLITATGQRVTLRCSPRSGDLSVYWYQQSLDQGLQFLIQYYNGEERAKGNILERFSAQQFPDLHSELNLSSLELGDSALYFCASSVLATSGTQYFGPGTRLTVL.

In its sample, this clonotype was seen a few times. The chain recombines TRBV11-2 with TRBJ2-1; D uncertain. The CDR3 is 14 amino acids. The ends were cut back, 7 bases at V and 7 bases at J, with 17 bases in the middle. Germline V CDR1 and CDR2: SGHAT, FQNNGV. CDR3 loop: CASTPRRFGNEQFF. CDR3 DNA: TGTGCCAGCACCCCTCGGCGGTTTGGGAATGAGCAGTTCTTC.

The chain joins TRBV12-3 or TRBV12-4 to TRBJ1-1, with TRBD1 matching over 9 bases. V gave up 5 bases and J gave up 6 bases; unmatched junction bases: 7. There are 14 residues in the CDR3. The CDR3 sequence is CASSPSDRGPEAFF. In DNA form, the CDR3 reads TGTGCCAGCAGTCCCTCGGACAGGGGTCCTGAAGCTTTCTTT.

This clonotype was detected a few times. The chain links TRBV5-1 to TRBJ2-2, with TRBD1 identical over 8 bases. Unmatched junction bases numbered 6, after V lost 1 base and J lost 4 bases. Germline V gene sequence: CDR1 SGHRS, CDR2 YFSETQ. This CDR3 region has 16 residues. The chain's CDR3 is CASSLYQGASTGELFF. DNA for the CDR3: TGCGCCAGCAGCTTGTATCAGGGGGCGTCCACCGGGGAGCTGTTTTTT.

This clonotype has only a few counts. This chain connects TRBV2 to TRBJ2-2; no reliable D call. In germline, CDR1 is SNHLY, CDR2 FYNNEI. The CDR3 runs to 14 residues. The V gene lost 5 bases and the J gene lost 1 base, with 8 bases spanning the gap. This CDR3 is CASSPNRNTGELFF. The CDR3 bases are TGTGCCAGCAGTCCGAACAGGAACACCGGGGAGCTGTTTTTT.

The rearrangement links TRBV7-2 to TRBJ2-2, with no clear D. This CDR3 is built from 16 residues. From germline, CDR1 is SGHTA and CDR2 FQGNSA. V was shortened by 0 bases and J by 7 bases, with 15 bases between the two germline ends. CDR3 nucleotide sequence: TGTGCCAGCAGCTTAGCGCGGAAGGGATGGGTCGGGGAGCTGTTTTTT. This encodes CASSLARKGWVGELFF.

The rearrangement joins TRBV29-1 to TRBJ2-7; a weak D match, TRBD2 (6 bases). Germline CDR1 is SQVTM and CDR2 is ANQGSEA. V dropped 7 bases and J dropped 3 bases, with 10 bases sitting between them. The CDR3 totals 11 residues. CDR3 loop: CSGGTVYEQYF. In nucleotides, the CDR3 is TGCAGCGGCGGGACGGTCTACGAGCAGTACTTC.

This chain uses TRBV12-3 or TRBV12-4 with TRBJ2-7, with D maybe TRBD1 (6 bases). The length of the CDR3 is 13 residues. V dropped 8 bases and J dropped 4 bases, with 15 bases sitting between them. CDR3 sequence (DNA): TGTGCCAGCCAGGAGGACAGTCCGTACGAGCAGTACTTC. It translates to CASQEDSPYEQYF.

In this sample, this clonotype turned up many times. The chain joins TRBV19 to TRBJ2-1; a weak D match, TRBD1 (7 bases). From germline, CDR1 is LNHDA and CDR2 SQIVND (reference sequence). V shed 5 bases and J shed 7 bases, with 18 bases lying between them. This CDR3 is 15 amino acids long. The CDR3 nucleotides read TGTGCCAGTAGTTCAGGGGGGCTCGGGCTAAATGAGCAGTTCTTC. It specifies CASSSGGLGLNEQFF.

This clonotype occurred a few times. The chain employs TRBV11-3 and TRBJ2-1, with D possibly called TRBD1 or TRBD2 (6 bases each). The CDR3 contains 15 residues. Trimming stripped 5 bases from V and 4 bases from J, with 15 bases between. Germline V lookup: CDR1 SGHNT, CDR2 YENEEA. The CDR3 nucleotides are TGTGCCAGCAGCACCGGAGGGGGGCGATACAATGAGCAGTTCTTC. Encoded protein: CASSTGGGRYNEQFF.

This clonotype was detected a few times. The V call is TRBV20-1, the J call TRBJ2-5; D ambiguous. The CDR3 is 12 residues long. The V end was cut by 0 bases, the J end by 7 bases, with 9 bases between. Germline-derived CDR1 and CDR2 are DFQATT and SNEGSKA (reference sequence). CDR3 sequence reads: CSARDRARTQYF. CDR3 nucleotides: TGCAGTGCTAGAGATCGGGCTAGGACCCAGTACTTC.

This clonotype was counted at least ten times. This chain links TRBV5-6 with TRBJ2-5, with 12 bases matching TRBD2. There are 16 residues in the CDR3. With V trimmed by 4 bases and J by 5 bases, 9 bases remained unmatched. Germline CDR1 is SGHDT and CDR2 is YYEEEE. The CDR3 nucleotides are TGTGCCAGCAGCGACCTGACTAGCGGGAGACGGGAGACCCAGTACTTC. It codes for CASSDLTSGRRETQYF.